Included here is one T cell receptor (beta chain) sequence, with context. Sequencing used immunoSEQ multiplex PCR; TCRdb keeps in-frame clones, though not all of them. Here the sample spans roughly 560,000 clones, around 82% being singletons. These data come from a study of shared T cell receptors in the human thymus. The same sample was also used in a study of human thymus T cells. As that report states: Thymus was obtained from resections taken during corrective heart surgery.

This sequence originates from a boy under two years old with a congenital heart defect. Sequencing input: thymocytes.

The CDR3 protein is CASTPSGGTRVKGYEQYF. The DNA of the CDR3 is TGTGCCAGCACCCCAAGTGGAGGGACTAGAGTAAAGGGATACGAGCAGTACTTC. The chain uses TRBV28 and TRBJ2-7, with 8 bases matching TRBD2. Germline V gives CDR1 MDHEN, CDR2 SYDVKM. The V segment lost 7 bases and the J segment 4 bases; nucleotides outside the gene matches: 21. This CDR3 has 18 amino acids.